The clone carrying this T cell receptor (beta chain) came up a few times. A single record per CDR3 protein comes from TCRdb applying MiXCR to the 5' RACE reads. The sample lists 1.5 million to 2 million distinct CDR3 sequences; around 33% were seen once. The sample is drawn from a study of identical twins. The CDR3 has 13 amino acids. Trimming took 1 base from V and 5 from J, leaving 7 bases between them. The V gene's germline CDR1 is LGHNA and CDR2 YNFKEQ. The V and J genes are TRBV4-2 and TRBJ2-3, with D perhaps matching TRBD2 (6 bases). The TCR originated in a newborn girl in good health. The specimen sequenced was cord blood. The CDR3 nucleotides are TGTGCCAGCAGCCAAGCGGGGGTAGATACGCAGTATTTT. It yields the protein CASSQAGVDTQYF.